This T cell receptor (beta chain) was retrieved from a study of CD8 T cells in ankylosing spondylitis. General study findings and limits: Apparently characteristic of ankylosing spondylitis blood was a TCR beta motif (about 8 highly homologous variants). Disease-linked clones proved CD8+ and comparatively uncommon in peripheral blood.

This clonotype was recorded at least ten times. Its target is unknown. The ends were cut back, 2 bases at V and 0 bases at J, with 7 bases in the middle. Germline loops: CDR1 DFQATT, CDR2 SNEGSKA (reference sequence). The CDR3 covers 13 residues. TCRdb called the 5' RACE reads again in MiXCR, with one record for every CDR3 protein. The sample has fewer than 550,000 distinct CDR3 sequences, approximately 5% seen once; the top ten hold roughly 3.3%. Source material: blood, either unsorted or a sorted T cell fraction (not recorded which). The receptor was derived from a male donor with ankylosing spondylitis. V and J are TRBV20-1 and TRBJ1-1; D remains ambiguous. CDR3 bases: TGCAGTGCTAGATCCGACATGAACACTGAAGCTTTCTTT. Its translation: CSARSDMNTEAFF.